These 23 T cell receptor beta chains were all obtained from the same sample, sequenced in a study of T cells in localized non-small cell lung cancer. Produced via immunoSEQ multiplex PCR; TCRdb's table is partial and in-frame only. The sample has some 26,000 clones, about 90% seen once. The input for sequencing was peripheral blood, taken before any cancer treatment. The receptors were gathered from a woman aged 18 to 55 with stage I lung adenocarcinoma.

The chain employs TRBV4-1 and TRBJ2-7, with 9 bases that match TRBD1. CDR3 size: 13 residues. The trim removed 3 bases at V and 3 bases at J, leaving 0 bases unmatched. Germline V gene sequence: CDR1 MGHRA, CDR2 YSYEKL. The CDR3 coding sequence is TGCGCCAGCAGCCAGGACAGGGGCTACGAGCAGTACTTC. Translation gives CASSQDRGYEQYF.

The chain employs TRBV9 and TRBJ1-2; 7 bases line up with TRBD1. Germline trimming cut 4 bases from V and 4 bases from J; bases unmatched to any gene: 16. Germline CDR1 is SGDLS and CDR2 is YYNGEE. CDR3 length: 17 amino acids. The CDR3 DNA sequence: TGTGCCAGCAGCAACCCCAGGGGGGCAGGGGGTGTCTATGGCTACACCTTC. Amino acids: CASSNPRGAGGVYGYTF.

The chain combines TRBV14 with TRBJ1-2, with TRBD1 identical over 9 bases. The CDR3 is 14 amino acids. V lost 5 bases and J lost 8; bases outside the gene matches: 9. Germline lookup yields CDR1 SGHDN and CDR2 FVKESK. CDR3 DNA sequence: TGTGCCAGCAGCTCGATGGGGACAGGGCAAGGCTACACCTTC. Encoded protein: CASSSMGTGQGYTF.

V is TRBV7-3 and J is TRBJ2-1; D is ambiguous. Germline lookup yields CDR1 SGHTA and CDR2 FQGTGA. V was clipped by 2 bases and J by 2 bases, with 13 bases between them. The CDR3 totals 16 residues. Written as DNA, the CDR3 is TGTGCCAGCAGCTTAGTATTAACCCTCACCTACAATGAGCAGTTCTTC. Translating it yields CASSLVLTLTYNEQFF.

This sequence joins TRBV5-6 and TRBJ1-1, with D possibly being TRBD1 (5 bases). The CDR3 is made up of 16 amino acids. With 0 bases removed from V and 0 bases from J, the gap between germline ends came to 12 bases. Germline CDR1 reads SGHDT; CDR2 reads YYEEEE. The CDR3 DNA reads as TGTGCCAGCAGCTTGGGGGGGGTCCCTCTGAACACTGAAGCTTTCTTT. It encodes CASSLGGVPLNTEAFF.

This chain connects TRBV6-6 to TRBJ1-1; a possible D gene is TRBD1 (5 bases). Trimming took off 2 bases at V and 10 bases at J, with 11 bases between the two ends. This CDR3 has 12 residues. Per germline, CDR1 MNHNY and CDR2 SVGAGI (reference sequence). CDR3 coding DNA: TGTGCCAGCAGTTACGGGGGACCGGGAGCTTTCTTT. The encoded protein is CASSYGGPGAFF.

The chain is built from TRBV30 and TRBJ2-7; TRBD2 matches 8 bases. Trimming cost V 2 bases and J 3 bases; bases outside gene matches: 6. The CDR3 extends over 14 amino acids. CDR1 is GTSNPN and CDR2 is SVGIG in the germline V gene (reference sequence). CDR3 DNA sequence: TGTGCCTGGAGTTTGGTAGCGGGAAACTACGAGCAGTACTTC. It specifies CAWSLVAGNYEQYF.

The V gene is TRBV5-4, the J gene TRBJ2-1, with D possibly matching TRBD2 (5 bases). V lost 4 bases and J lost 5, with 13 bases in between. Germline loops: CDR1 SGHNT, CDR2 YYREEE (reference sequence). The CDR3 consists of 14 residues. Here the CDR3 DNA reads TGTGCCAGCAGCCCCCGAGGAGGAAACAATGAGCAGTTCTTC. It yields the protein CASSPRGGNNEQFF.

This sequence joins TRBV4-2 and TRBJ2-3, with D tentatively TRBD2 (6 bases). This CDR3 contains 18 residues. Germline V gene data show CDR1 as LGHNA and CDR2 as YNFKEQ. Trimming took off 3 bases at V and 1 base at J, with 20 bases between the two ends. CDR3 region: CASSHDPRTGAGTDTQYF. CDR3 nucleotides: TGTGCCAGCAGCCACGACCCTCGGACGGGAGCGGGCACAGATACGCAGTATTTT.

The chain recombines TRBV27 with TRBJ2-1; a weak D match, TRBD2 (5 bases). CDR1 and CDR2 from the germline V gene are MNHEY and SMNVEV (reference sequence). V dropped 5 bases and J dropped 3 bases, with 14 bases sitting between them. The CDR3 runs 15 residues. The CDR3 sequence is CASSKMSGSYNEQFF. In DNA form, the CDR3 reads TGTGCCAGCAGTAAGATGAGCGGAAGCTACAATGAGCAGTTCTTC.

The chain joins TRBV2 to TRBJ1-5; D might be TRBD1 (6 bases). The CDR3 covers 14 residues. Per the germline V gene, CDR1 is SNHLY and CDR2 is FYNNEI. V lost 8 bases and J lost 0, with 11 bases in between. CDR3 nucleotides: TGTGCCAGCTTAGGACAGCCTAGCAATCAGCCCCAGCATTTT. Translating it yields CASLGQPSNQPQHF.

The V and J genes are TRBV18 and TRBJ2-7; maybe TRBD2 (5 bases). Germline V lookup: CDR1 KGHSH, CDR2 LQKENI. The CDR3 loop spans 13 amino acids. Deletions cut 5 bases from V and 4 bases from J, with 12 bases between. The CDR3 region is CASSGQEAYEQYF. Written as DNA, the CDR3 is TGTGCCAGCTCAGGGCAGGAGGCGTACGAGCAGTACTTC.

This clone was observed a single time. V usage is TRBV5-1 and J usage is TRBJ1-1; D ambiguous. The CDR3 length is 13 residues. In germline, CDR1 is SGHRS, CDR2 YFSETQ. V was trimmed by 1 base and J by 1 base, leaving 5 bases between them. The CDR3 reads CASSLTGNTEAFF. Written as DNA, the CDR3 is TGCGCCAGCAGCTTGACGGGGAACACTGAAGCTTTCTTT.

The J gene is TRBJ2-5, the V gene TRBV5-1; D tentatively reads TRBD1 or TRBD2 (5 bases each). The CDR3 loop spans 14 amino acids. Germline values: CDR1 SGHRS, CDR2 YFSETQ. The V gene lost 3 bases and the J gene lost 5 bases, with 14 bases spanning the gap. CDR3 in DNA: TGCGCCAGCAGCTCCCGTGGTGGGACGGAGACCCAGTACTTC. Its translation is CASSSRGGTETQYF.

This rearrangement joins TRBV28 to TRBJ1-3; D uncertain. V dropped 1 base and J dropped 4 bases, with 14 bases sitting between them. Germline assignment: CDR1 MDHEN and CDR2 SYDVKM. CDR3 length: 16 amino acids. The CDR3 bases are TGTGCCAGCAGTTTATTTCGGGGAACAAGCGGAAACACCATATATTTT. This gives the protein CASSLFRGTSGNTIYF. The whole variable domain, remainder taken from reference TRBV28 and TRBJ1-3, is DVKVTQSSRYLVKRTGEKVFLECVQDMDHENMFWYRQDPGLGLRLIYFSYDVKMKEKGDIPEGYSVSREKKERFSLILESASTNQTSMYLCASSLFRGTSGNTIYFGEGSWLTVV.

The chain has TRBV4-2 and TRBJ2-1; 8 bases line up with TRBD2. Germline trimming cut 0 bases from V and 0 bases from J; bases unmatched to any gene: 1. Germline CDR1 LGHNA, CDR2 YNFKEQ. CDR3 length equals 16 residues. The CDR3 spells CASSQDAGGSYNEQFF. The CDR3 DNA reads TGTGCCAGCAGCCAAGATGCGGGAGGCTCCTACAATGAGCAGTTCTTC.

The V call is TRBV7-3, the J call TRBJ2-5; 8 bases are shared with TRBD2. The CDR3 sequence is 16 residues long. Germline CDR1 reads SGHTA; CDR2 reads FQGTGA. V dropped 3 bases and J dropped 9; count of bases not matched to a gene: 15. The CDR3 DNA follows: TGTGCCAGCAGCTTGGTCGCGACTAGCGTGCTCGAGGCCCAGTACTTC. Its translation: CASSLVATSVLEAQYF.

This rearrangement joins TRBV7-9 to TRBJ1-2; no clear D. V was cut by 5 bases and J by 7 bases, with 11 bases left in between. CDR1 and CDR2 (germline): SEHNR, FQNEAQ (reference sequence). This CDR3 region has 12 residues. CDR3 loop: CASSPLTGGYTF. CDR3 bases: TGTGCCAGCAGCCCATTAACGGGTGGCTACACCTTC.

The rearrangement joins TRBV19 to TRBJ1-1, with 7 nucleotides matching TRBD1. The V segment lost 6 bases and the J segment 3 bases; nucleotides outside the gene matches: 4. The germline gives CDR1 LNHDA, CDR2 SQIVND (reference sequence). The CDR3 is 13 amino acids. The CDR3 loop is CASREGQYTEAFF. Written as DNA, the CDR3 is TGTGCCAGTAGGGAGGGACAGTACACTGAAGCTTTCTTT.

The J gene is TRBJ2-3, the V gene TRBV11-2; D uncertain. This CDR3 has 13 amino acids. Per germline, CDR1 SGHAT and CDR2 FQNNGV. V lost 6 bases to trimming and J lost 1 base, with 8 bases between them. The chain's CDR3 is CASRTDGTDTQYF. CDR3 nucleotides: TGTGCCAGCAGAACGGACGGCACAGATACGCAGTATTTT.

The V gene is TRBV5-1, the J gene TRBJ2-4; no clear D gene. V lost 2 bases and J lost 6, with 9 bases in between. CDR3 length equals 13 residues. Per the germline V gene, CDR1 is SGHRS and CDR2 is YFSETQ. CDR3 DNA: TGCGCCAGCAGCTTTGGGGAAGGAAACATTCAGTACTTC. Residues: CASSFGEGNIQYF.

The chain carries TRBV7-9 and TRBJ2-1, with D possibly being TRBD2 (6 bases). The CDR3 totals 15 residues. Germline assignment: CDR1 SEHNR and CDR2 FQNEAQ (reference sequence). Trimming shortened V by 3 bases and J by 6 bases, and 15 bases separated the two germline ends. The CDR3 loop reads CASSFGREVSNEQFF. The CDR3 bases are TGTGCCAGCAGCTTCGGCAGGGAGGTTAGCAATGAGCAGTTCTTC.

CDR3 in DNA: TGTGCCAGCAGCTTAGGTGCAGATACGCAGTATTTT. Translating gives CASSLGADTQYF. The chain combines TRBV11-3 with TRBJ2-3; D is unresolved. Per germline, CDR1 SGHNT and CDR2 YENEEA. Trimming removed 1 base from V and 4 bases from J, with 3 bases in between. The CDR3 loop spans 12 amino acids.